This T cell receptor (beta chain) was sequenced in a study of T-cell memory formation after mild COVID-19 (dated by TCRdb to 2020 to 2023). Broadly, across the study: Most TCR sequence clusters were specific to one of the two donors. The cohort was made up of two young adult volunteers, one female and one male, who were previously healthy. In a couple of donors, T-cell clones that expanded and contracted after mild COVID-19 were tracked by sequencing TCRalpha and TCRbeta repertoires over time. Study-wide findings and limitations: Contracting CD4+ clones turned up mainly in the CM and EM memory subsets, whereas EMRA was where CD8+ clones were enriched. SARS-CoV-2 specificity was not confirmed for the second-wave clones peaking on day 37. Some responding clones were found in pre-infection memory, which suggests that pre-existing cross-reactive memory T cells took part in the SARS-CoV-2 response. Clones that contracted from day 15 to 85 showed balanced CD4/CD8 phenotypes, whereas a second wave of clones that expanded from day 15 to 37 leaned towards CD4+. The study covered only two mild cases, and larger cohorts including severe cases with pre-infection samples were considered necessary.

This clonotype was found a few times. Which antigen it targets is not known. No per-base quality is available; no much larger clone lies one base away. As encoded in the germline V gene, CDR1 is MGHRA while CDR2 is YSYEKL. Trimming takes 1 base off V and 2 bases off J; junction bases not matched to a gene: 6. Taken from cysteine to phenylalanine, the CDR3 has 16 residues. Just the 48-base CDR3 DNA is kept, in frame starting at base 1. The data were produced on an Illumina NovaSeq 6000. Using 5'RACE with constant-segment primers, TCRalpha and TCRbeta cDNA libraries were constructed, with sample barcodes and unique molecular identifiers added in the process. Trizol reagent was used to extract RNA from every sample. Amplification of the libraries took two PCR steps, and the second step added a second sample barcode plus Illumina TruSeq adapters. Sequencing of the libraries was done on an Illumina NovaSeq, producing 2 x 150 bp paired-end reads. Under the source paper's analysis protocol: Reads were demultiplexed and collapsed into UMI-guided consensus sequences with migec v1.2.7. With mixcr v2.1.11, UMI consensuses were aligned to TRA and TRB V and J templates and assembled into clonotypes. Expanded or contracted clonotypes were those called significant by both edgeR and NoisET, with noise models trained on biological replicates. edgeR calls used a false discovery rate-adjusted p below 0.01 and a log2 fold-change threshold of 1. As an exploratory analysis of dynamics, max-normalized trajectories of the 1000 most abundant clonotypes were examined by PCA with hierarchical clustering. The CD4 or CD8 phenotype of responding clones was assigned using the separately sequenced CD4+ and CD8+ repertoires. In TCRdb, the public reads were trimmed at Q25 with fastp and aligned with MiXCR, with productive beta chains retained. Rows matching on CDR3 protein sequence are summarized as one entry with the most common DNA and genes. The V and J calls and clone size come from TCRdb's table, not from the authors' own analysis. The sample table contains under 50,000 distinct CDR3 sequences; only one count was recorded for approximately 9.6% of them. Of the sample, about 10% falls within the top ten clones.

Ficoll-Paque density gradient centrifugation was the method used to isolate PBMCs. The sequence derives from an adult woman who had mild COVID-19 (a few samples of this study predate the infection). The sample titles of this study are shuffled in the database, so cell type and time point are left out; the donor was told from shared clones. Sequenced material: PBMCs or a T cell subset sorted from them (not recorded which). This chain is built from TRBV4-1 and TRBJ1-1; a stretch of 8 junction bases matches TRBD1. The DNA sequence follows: TGCGCCAGCAGCCAAGGCAGGGACAGGCTTAACACTGAAGCTTTCTTT. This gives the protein CASSQGRDRLNTEAFF.